The rows below give T cell receptor beta chains drawn from one sample of a study of T cells in Graves' hyperthyroidism and ophthalmopathy. TCRdb re-derived calls from the multiplex PCR reads in MiXCR, one entry per CDR3 protein. Among around 400,000 distinct CDR3 sequences listed, around 25% were seen once. Sequencing was carried out using blood. The receptors stem from a man over 45 with Graves' hyperthyroidism. CDR3s include the opening cysteine and the closing phenylalanine or tryptophan. D genes are given only for firm matches. Some rows mark clone size as missing; the rest say once, few, many or name a class of expanded clone.

>TRBJ1-5|-|-|14|TRBV24-1
CATSDLGVNQPQHF
TGTGCCACCAGTGATTTAGGGGTGAATCAGCCCCAGCATTTT
>TRBJ2-1|-|TRBD2|15|TRBV20-1
CSARGLAGAHNEQFF
TGCAGTGCTAGAGGTCTTGCGGGAGCACACAATGAGCAGTTCTTC
>TRBJ1-5|-|-|15|TRBV20-1
CSASMRQVTNQPQHF
TGCAGTGCTAGTATGCGTCAGGTGACGAATCAGCCCCAGCATTTT
>TRBJ1-1|-|TRBD1|15|TRBV5-6
CASSGGTVLNTEAFF
TGTGCCAGCAGCGGGGGGACAGTTTTGAACACTGAAGCTTTCTTT
>TRBJ2-1|few|TRBD2|15|TRBV7-6
CASSLGSGSINEQFF
TGTGCCAGCAGCTTAGGAAGCGGGAGTATTAATGAGCAGTTCTTC
>TRBJ2-1|many|TRBD2|13|TRBV12-3/TRBV12-4
CASTIGTSYEQFF
TGTGCCAGCACCATCGGGACTAGCTATGAGCAGTTCTTC
>TRBJ1-1|many|-|14|TRBV6-1
CASSVGGSNTEAFF
TGTGCCAGCAGTGTCGGGGGCAGCAACACTGAAGCTTTCTTT
>TRBJ2-1|-|TRBD1|13|TRBV7-9
CASSGTAYNEQFF
TGTGCCAGCAGCGGGACAGCATACAATGAGCAGTTCTTC
>TRBJ1-1|-|TRBD1|16|TRBV5-1
CASSSRTGGLNTEAFF
TGCGCCAGCAGCTCCCGGACAGGGGGCCTGAACACTGAAGCTTTCTTT
>TRBJ2-3|few|-|15|TRBV4-1
CASSQDRDLTDTQYF
TGCGCCAGCAGCCAAGACCGGGACCTCACAGATACGCAGTATTTT
>TRBJ1-1|-|-|12|TRBV19
CASSIVGAEAFF
TGTGCCAGTAGTATAGTTGGGGCTGAAGCTTTCTTT
>TRBJ2-3|many|TRBD1|14|TRBV11-3
CASSGQGVTDTQYF
TGTGCCAGCAGCGGACAGGGAGTCACAGATACGCAGTATTTT
>TRBJ2-5|many|TRBD1|13|TRBV11-2
CASSYTGGETQYF
TGTGCCAGCAGCTACACAGGGGGAGAGACCCAGTACTTC
>TRBJ2-5|few|TRBD2|15|TRBV7-9
CASSSSGTSGRARYF
TGTGCCAGCAGCTCGTCCGGGACTAGCGGGAGGGCCCGCTACTTC
>TRBJ2-5|-|TRBD2|15|TRBV7-9
CASSLSAGGHETQYF
TGTGCCAGCAGCTTATCCGCGGGAGGGCATGAGACCCAGTACTTC
>TRBJ1-1|-|TRBD1|13|TRBV10-2
CASHRGLDTEAFF
TGCGCCAGCCACAGGGGGCTTGACACTGAAGCTTTCTTT
>TRBJ2-2|many|-|13|TRBV20-1
CSARLTNTGELFF
TGCAGTGCTAGACTAACGAACACCGGGGAGCTGTTTTTT
>TRBJ1-2|-|-|12|TRBV2
CASWKGEAGYTF
TGTGCCAGCTGGAAGGGGGAGGCTGGCTACACCTTC
>TRBJ1-3|few|-|15|TRBV6-1
CASSSDRNNGNTIYF
TGTGCCAGCAGCTCCGACAGAAATAATGGAAACACCATATATTTT
>TRBJ2-3|-|TRBD2|14|TRBV6-1
CASSPGTRGDTQYF
TGTGCCAGCAGCCCCGGGACTAGAGGAGATACGCAGTATTTT
>TRBJ2-1|many|TRBD2|16|TRBV11-2
CASSRRLARGYNEQFF
TGTGCCAGCAGCCGCAGACTAGCCCGAGGTTACAATGAGCAGTTCTTC
>TRBJ1-2|-|TRBD1|15|TRBV28
CASGVTGAGSYGYTF
TGTGCCAGCGGTGTTACAGGGGCCGGTTCGTATGGCTACACCTTC
>TRBJ2-3|-|-|17|TRBV15
CATSRVGKRSSTDTQYF
TGTGCCACCAGCAGAGTTGGGAAGCGGAGTAGCACAGATACGCAGTATTTT
>TRBJ1-2|-|-|11|TRBV20-1
CSARGPSGYTF
TGCAGTGCTAGAGGGCCATCGGGCTACACCTTC
>TRBJ1-2|-|-|14|TRBV6-1
CASTTTQGSYGYTF
TGTGCCAGCACCACAACCCAGGGCAGCTATGGCTACACCTTC
>TRBJ2-5|few|-|13|TRBV7-9
CASSLSPRETQYF
TGTGCCAGCAGCTTATCTCCTCGGGAGACCCAGTACTTC
>TRBJ2-2|-|-|12|TRBV2
CASQRLPGELFF
TGTGCCAGTCAGAGGCTGCCCGGGGAGCTGTTTTTT
>TRBJ1-1|few|-|13|TRBV6-1
CASSPDGLLEAFF
TGTGCCAGCAGTCCGGACGGCCTCTTGGAAGCTTTCTTT
>TRBJ1-1|-|-|13|TRBV6-5
CASTLGWGAEAFF
TGTGCCAGCACGTTGGGATGGGGCGCTGAAGCTTTCTTT